This T cell receptor (beta chain) was retrieved from a study of CXCR3-negative and CXCR3-positive naive CD8 T cells. Regarding the study as a whole: CXCR3-expressing naive cells carried TRB CDR3s more hydrophobic than those of CXCR3-negative naive cells. Naive CXCR3-positive and CXCR3-negative cells shared similar TRBV-TRBJ usage, unlike memory cells. Whereas both naive subsets had comparably high diversity, memory CD8+ cells had much lower diversity. Because surface CD5 did not distinguish the naive subsets, TCR strength was inferred from TRB CDR3 properties.

About this clonotype itself: Its antigen remains unidentified.

Naivety in CD8+ T cells corresponded to a CD45RO-CCR7+CD27+CD95- phenotype. The libraries of TRB cDNA were constructed through 5' RACE using UMI labels. TCRdb re-called the 5' RACE reads; one entry per CDR3 protein, DNA not given. This sample's table reports 5,100 or so distinct CDR3 sequences. The CDR3 sequence is 13 residues long. Germline V lookup: CDR1 MNHEY, CDR2 SVGEGT. This TCR was recovered from a human donor in good health. Some clones in this sample may be carry-over from other donors' samples. Specimen: naive CXCR3+ CD8+ T cells from blood. Documented subset: CD45RO-CCR7+CD27+CD95- naive CD8+ T cells expressing CXCR3 (TNR3+). The chain carries TRBV6-2 or TRBV6-3 and TRBJ2-3; TCRdb lists TRBD1, though no DNA is available to test this call. The CDR3 reads CGSSLPGADTQYF.